Sequencing of this T cell receptor (beta chain) was carried out in a study of post-analysis software for immune sequencing data. As to this clonotype: Its matching antigen is unknown.

Study-level points and caveats: Those samples that were prepared in the same batch co-clustered strongly by F measure. Comparison of patients with controls showed four or five TRBV segments more frequent in patients, TRBV5-6, TRBV5-1 and TRBV20-1 among them.

The germline V gene has CDR1 SGHKS and CDR2 YYEKEE (reference sequence). This CDR3 is built from 15 residues. Prepared TCR beta cDNA libraries contained unique molecular identifiers. MiXCR was run by TCRdb on the PCR reads, yielding one entry per CDR3 protein. The table includes hundreds of thousands of distinct CDR3 sequences, approximately 59% detected once. The chain combines TRBV5-5 with TRBJ2-4; D is possibly TRBD1 or TRBD2 (6 bases each). TRBJ2-5 matches the DNA end more closely, so the J call is doubtful. This sequence was found in a girl aged 2 to 10 with multiple sclerosis. Source material: blood. This CDR3 reads CASSFSPGAGETQYF. CDR3 DNA sequence: TGTGCCAGCAGCTTTAGTCCAGGGGCGGGGGAGACCCAGTACTTC.